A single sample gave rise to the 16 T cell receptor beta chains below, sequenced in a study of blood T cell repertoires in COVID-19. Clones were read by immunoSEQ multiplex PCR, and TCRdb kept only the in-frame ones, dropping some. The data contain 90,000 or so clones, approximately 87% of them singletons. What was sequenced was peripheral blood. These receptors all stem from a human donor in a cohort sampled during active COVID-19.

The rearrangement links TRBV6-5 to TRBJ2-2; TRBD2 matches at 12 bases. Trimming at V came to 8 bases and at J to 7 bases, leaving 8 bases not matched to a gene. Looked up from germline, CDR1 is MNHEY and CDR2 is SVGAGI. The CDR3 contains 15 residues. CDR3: CASLPLAGGVGELFF. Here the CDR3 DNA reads TGTGCCAGCCTACCCCTAGCGGGAGGGGTCGGGGAGCTGTTTTTT.

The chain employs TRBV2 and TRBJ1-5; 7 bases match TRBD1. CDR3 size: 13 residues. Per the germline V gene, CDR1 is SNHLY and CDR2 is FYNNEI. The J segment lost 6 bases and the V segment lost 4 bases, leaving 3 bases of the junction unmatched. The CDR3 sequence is CASSGRQGQPQHF. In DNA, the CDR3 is TGTGCCAGCAGTGGGCGACAGGGTCAGCCCCAGCATTTT.

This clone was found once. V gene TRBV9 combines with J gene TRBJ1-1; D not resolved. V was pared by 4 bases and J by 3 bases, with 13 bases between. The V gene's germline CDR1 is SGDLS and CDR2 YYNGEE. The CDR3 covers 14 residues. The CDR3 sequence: CASSRVGGDTEAFF. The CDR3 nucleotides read TGTGCCAGCAGCCGGGTGGGAGGTGACACTGAAGCTTTCTTT. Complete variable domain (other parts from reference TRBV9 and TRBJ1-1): DSGVTQTPKHLITATGQRVTLRCSPRSGDLSVYWYQQSLDQGLQFLIQYYNGEERAKGNILERFSAQQFPDLHSELNLSSLELGDSALYFCASSRVGGDTEAFFGQGTRLTVV.

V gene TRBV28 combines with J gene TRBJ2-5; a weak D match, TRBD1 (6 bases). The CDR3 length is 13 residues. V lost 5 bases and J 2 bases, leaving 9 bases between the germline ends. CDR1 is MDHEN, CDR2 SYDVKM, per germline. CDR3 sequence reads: CASSPGVQETQYF. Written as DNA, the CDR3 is TGTGCCAGCAGTCCAGGGGTACAAGAGACCCAGTACTTC.

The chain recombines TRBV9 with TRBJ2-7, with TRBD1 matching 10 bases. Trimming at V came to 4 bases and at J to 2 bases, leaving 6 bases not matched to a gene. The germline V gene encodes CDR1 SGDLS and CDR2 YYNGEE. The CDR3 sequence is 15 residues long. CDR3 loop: CASSWGQGIAYEQYF. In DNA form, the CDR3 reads TGTGCCAGCAGCTGGGGACAGGGGATAGCCTACGAGCAGTACTTC.

This chain's CDR3 is CASSPQVTSTSAEAFF. CDR3 in DNA: TGTGCCAGCTCACCACAAGTCACGTCGACATCAGCTGAAGCTTTCTTT. V and J are TRBV18 and TRBJ1-1; unclear D gene. From germline, CDR1 is KGHSH and CDR2 LQKENI. This CDR3 is 16 amino acids long. V dropped 1 base and J dropped 6 bases, with 18 bases sitting between them. Variable domain in full (rest from reference TRBV18 and TRBJ1-1): NAGVMQNPRHLVRRRGQEARLRCSPMKGHSHVYWYRQLPEEGLKFMVYLQKENIIDESGMPKERFSAEFPKEGPSILRIQQVVRGDSAAYFCASSPQVTSTSAEAFFGQGTRLTVV.

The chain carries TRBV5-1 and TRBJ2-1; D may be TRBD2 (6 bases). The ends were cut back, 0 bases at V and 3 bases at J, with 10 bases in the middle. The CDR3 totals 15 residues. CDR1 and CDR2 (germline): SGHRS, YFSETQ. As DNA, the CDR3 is TGCGCCAGCAGCTTGGATGGGGGACTCTACAATGAGCAGTTCTTC. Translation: CASSLDGGLYNEQFF. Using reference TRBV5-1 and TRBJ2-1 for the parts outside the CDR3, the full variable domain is KAGVTQTPRYLIKTRGQQVTLSCSPISGHRSVSWYQQTPGQGLQFLFEYFSETQRNKGNFPGRFSGRQFSNSRSEMNVSTLELGDSALYLCASSLDGGLYNEQFFGPGTRLTVL.

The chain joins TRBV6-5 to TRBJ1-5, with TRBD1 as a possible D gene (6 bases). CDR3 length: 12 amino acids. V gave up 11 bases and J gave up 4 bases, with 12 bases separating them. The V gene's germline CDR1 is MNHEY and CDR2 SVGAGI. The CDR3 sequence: CAEGQPNQPQHF. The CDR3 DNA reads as TGTGCCGAAGGACAGCCAAATCAGCCCCAGCATTTT.

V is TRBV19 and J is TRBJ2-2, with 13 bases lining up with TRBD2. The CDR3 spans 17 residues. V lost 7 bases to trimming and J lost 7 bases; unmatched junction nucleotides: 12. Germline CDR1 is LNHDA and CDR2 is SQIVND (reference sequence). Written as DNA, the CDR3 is TGTGCCAGTAATATCGGACCGGGACTAGCGGGAAGCGGGGAGCTGTTTTTT. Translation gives CASNIGPGLAGSGELFF.

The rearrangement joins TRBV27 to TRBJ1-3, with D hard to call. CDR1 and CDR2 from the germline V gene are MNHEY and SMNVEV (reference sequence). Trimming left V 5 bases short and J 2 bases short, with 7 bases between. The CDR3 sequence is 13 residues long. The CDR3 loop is CASSPTTGNTIYF. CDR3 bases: TGTGCCAGCAGTCCGACAACTGGAAACACCATATATTTT.

The CDR3 sequence: CASSELGGGLRQYEQYF. CDR3 nucleotide sequence: TGTGCCAGCAGTGAACTCGGCGGGGGACTACGACAATACGAGCAGTACTTC. V and J are TRBV6-1 and TRBJ2-7; 7 nucleotides agree with TRBD2. The V gene's germline CDR1 is MNHNS and CDR2 SASEGT. The length of the CDR3 is 17 residues. The V and J ends lost 2 bases and 4 bases, in that order; junction bases with no gene match: 14.

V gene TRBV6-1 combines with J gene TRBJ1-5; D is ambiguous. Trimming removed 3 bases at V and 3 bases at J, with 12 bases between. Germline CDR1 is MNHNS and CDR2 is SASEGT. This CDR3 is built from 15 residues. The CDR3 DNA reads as TGTGCCAGCAGTGATCTCGGGGAACCCAATCAGCCCCAGCATTTT. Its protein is CASSDLGEPNQPQHF.

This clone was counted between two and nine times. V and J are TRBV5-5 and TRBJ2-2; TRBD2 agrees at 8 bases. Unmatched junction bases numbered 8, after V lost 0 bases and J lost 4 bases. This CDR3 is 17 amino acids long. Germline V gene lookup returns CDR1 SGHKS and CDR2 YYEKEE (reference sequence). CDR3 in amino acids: CASSLALSGTRTGELFF. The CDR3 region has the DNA TGTGCCAGCAGCTTGGCCCTTAGCGGGACTCGCACCGGGGAGCTGTTTTTT.

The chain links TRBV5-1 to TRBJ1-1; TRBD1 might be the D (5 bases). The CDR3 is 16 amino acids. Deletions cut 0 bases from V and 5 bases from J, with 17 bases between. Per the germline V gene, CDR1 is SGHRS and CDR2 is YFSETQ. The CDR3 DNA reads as TGCGCCAGCAGCTTGGGGTCACAGTCAGGGCGGACTGAAGCTTTCTTT. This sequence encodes CASSLGSQSGRTEAFF.

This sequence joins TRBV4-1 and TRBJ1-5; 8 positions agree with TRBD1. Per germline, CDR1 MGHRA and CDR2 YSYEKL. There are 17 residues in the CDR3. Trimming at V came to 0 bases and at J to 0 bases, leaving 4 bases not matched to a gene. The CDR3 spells CASSQEDRDYSNQPQHF. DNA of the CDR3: TGCGCCAGCAGCCAAGAGGACAGGGATTATAGCAATCAGCCCCAGCATTTT.

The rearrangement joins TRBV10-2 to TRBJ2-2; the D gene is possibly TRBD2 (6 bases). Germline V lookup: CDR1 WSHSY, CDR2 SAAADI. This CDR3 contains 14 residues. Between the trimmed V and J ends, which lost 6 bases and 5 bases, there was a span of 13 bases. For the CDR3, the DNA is TGCGCCAGCAGGAGGAGGGGAGGAACCGGGGAGCTGTTTTTT. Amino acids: CASRRRGGTGELFF.